This T cell receptor (beta chain) was captured in a study of T cells after yellow fever vaccination. In the case of this clonotype: Its antigen is as yet unknown.

CDR3 size: 16 residues. The J segment lost 5 bases and the V segment lost 5 bases, leaving 9 bases of the junction unmatched. Germline values: CDR1 SGHAT, CDR2 FQNNGV. A universal primer site and UMIs were added as TCR cDNA was made by 5'RACE template switching. TCRdb re-analysed the 5' RACE reads in MiXCR, keeping a single row per CDR3 protein. The table includes under 100,000 distinct CDR3 sequences, around 5.8% detected once. Overall study findings and caveats: Weaker, the secondary response peaked sooner, at day 5 versus 15. The study noted that FACS-sorted repertoires could contain abundant clonotypes contaminating from the bulk population. Reappearance after the booster was seen for most primary-vaccination clones, at about 95% CD4 and around 90% CD8.

This sample comprised CD8+ T cells sorted from PBMCs, obtained 10 days after the yellow fever booster vaccination. This receptor was obtained from a young man who received the YFV17D yellow fever vaccine. The genes are TRBV11-2 and TRBJ2-2; 9 bases are shared with TRBD2. Here the CDR3 reads CASSPISGGRTGELFF. In DNA form, the CDR3 reads TGTGCCAGCAGCCCGATCAGCGGGGGGCGGACCGGGGAGCTGTTTTTT. Drawing the rest from reference TRBV11-2 and TRBJ2-2, the complete variable domain is EAGVAQSPRYKIIEKRQSVAFWCNPISGHATLYWYQQILGQGPKLLIQFQNNGVVDDSQLPKDRFSAERLKGVDSTLKIQPAKLEDSAVYLCASSPISGGRTGELFFGEGSRLTVL.